This T cell receptor beta chain was recovered during a study of cytomegalovirus exposure and HLA in healthy donors. General observations from the study: A later analysis found TCR association rates differed by HLA locus, highest for DRB1 and lowest for HLA-C. Beyond CMV serostatus, there was no information to go on about immune exposure. TCR beta sequences reportedly predicted the HLA-A and HLA-B alleles of most subjects accurately. Exclusion as indistinguishable affected some V segments, including TRBV6-2 and TRBV6-3.

Comments on this clone: Its antigen is unidentified.

The CDR3 has 15 residues. After removal of 6 bases from V and 3 bases from J, the junction contained 8 bases not matched to a gene. The germline CDR1 and CDR2 sequences are KGHSH and LQKENI. Use of 60 Vbeta and 13 Jbeta primers characterized the PCR. This table comes from immunoSEQ multiplex PCR, and its TCRdb copy is limited to in-frame clones, with some not included. The sample has about 130,000 clones; under 90% are singletons. Sample: PBMCs. The source is a woman between 40 and 50 years old in good health and CMV-seropositive. This chain joins TRBV18 and TRBJ1-1; 9 bases match TRBD1. For the CDR3, the DNA is TGTGCCAGCTCGACCGGACAGGGGACCTACACTGAAGCTTTCTTT. It encodes CASSTGQGTYTEAFF.